The 28 T cell receptor beta chains below were found in one sample sequenced in a study of response to subunit inactivated influenza vaccine. TCRdb re-called the RT-PCR reads through MiXCR, storing one row per CDR3 protein. The profile covers around 600,000 distinct CDR3 sequences, with 11% appearing a single time and approximately 11% taken by the ten largest. This same sample was also part of a study on T cells expressing NK-cell markers. This second study says: With UMIs, 5'RACE template switching was used to make TCR beta cDNA.

This sample comprised PBMCs from blood, obtained on the day of vaccination. These receptor sequences come from a man aged 45-65 years who received an inactivated influenza vaccine.

This clonotype has ten or more counts. The gene calls are TRBV29-1 and TRBJ2-1, with D possibly TRBD2 on 5 matching bases. The CDR3 is 13 amino acids. Looked up from germline, CDR1 is SQVTM and CDR2 is ANQGSEA. V lost 8 bases, J lost 5 bases, and 16 bases lay in between. The CDR3 loop is CSTRTGSHNEQFF. The CDR3 coding sequence is TGCAGCACACGTACGGGGTCCCACAATGAGCAGTTCTTC.

This clonotype came up a few times. The chain couples TRBV18 to TRBJ1-2, with D unresolved. Per germline, CDR1 KGHSH and CDR2 LQKENI. CDR3 size: 13 residues. Deletions cut 6 bases from V and 4 bases from J, with 12 bases between. CDR3 sequence: CASSETVFYGYTF. The CDR3 nucleotides read TGTGCCAGCTCCGAGACGGTTTTCTATGGCTACACCTTC.

This sequence joins TRBV6-2 or TRBV6-3 and TRBJ2-6; 9 bases align to TRBD2. This CDR3 has 19 amino acids. Germline V lookup: CDR1 MNHEY, CDR2 SVGEGT. Losses at the gene ends were 7 bases for V and 1 base for J; bases not matched to a gene: 14. The CDR3 DNA follows: TGTGCCAGCAAGGTGGTCTATAGCGGGAGTTGGTCTGGGGCCAACGTCCTGACTTTC. Amino acids: CASKVVYSGSWSGANVLTF.

Only a few counts were recorded for this clonotype. The chain couples TRBV4-2 to TRBJ2-1; 14 bases align to TRBD2. The CDR3 consists of 20 residues. J lost 2 bases, V lost 4 bases, and 13 bases had no gene match. CDR1 is LGHNA, CDR2 YNFKEQ, per germline. CDR3 sequence (DNA): TGTGCCAGCAGCCGATATAACGGACTAGCGGGAGGTGGGGCCTACAATGAGCAGTTCTTC. It yields the protein CASSRYNGLAGGGAYNEQFF.

The rearrangement uses TRBV20-1 and TRBJ2-1; D might be TRBD1 (5 bases). The germline V and J ends were trimmed by 1 base and 8 bases, with 12 bases remaining between them. Looked up from germline, CDR1 is DFQATT and CDR2 is SNEGSKA (reference sequence). CDR3 length: 13 amino acids. The CDR3 DNA reads as TGCAGTGCTAGAGGGCTCGACAGCCATGAGCAGTTCTTC. Amino acid sequence: CSARGLDSHEQFF.

The chain employs TRBV20-1 and TRBJ2-7; 7 nucleotides agree with TRBD2. CDR3 size: 15 residues. Losses at the gene ends were 5 bases for V and 2 bases for J; bases not matched to a gene: 12. Germline V lookup: CDR1 DFQATT, CDR2 SNEGSKA (reference sequence). The CDR3 is CSASRTGGYTYEQYF. The CDR3 DNA follows: TGCAGTGCTTCGAGAACCGGGGGGTATACCTACGAGCAGTACTTC.

The CDR3 DNA reads TGTGCCAGCAGGCTAACAGCGGTCAACAGGCTCTCCTACGAGCAGTACTTC. The encoded protein is CASRLTAVNRLSYEQYF. The rearrangement joins TRBV11-2 to TRBJ2-7; TRBD1 or TRBD2 may be the D gene (5 bases each). CDR3 length: 17 residues. Germline V gene lookup returns CDR1 SGHAT and CDR2 FQNNGV. Trimming cost V 6 bases and J 0 bases, with 21 bases left between them. Based on the CDR3 plus reference TRBV11-2 and TRBJ2-7, the full variable domain is EAGVAQSPRYKIIEKRQSVAFWCNPISGHATLYWYQQILGQGPKLLIQFQNNGVVDDSQLPKDRFSAERLKGVDSTLKIQPAKLEDSAVYLCASRLTAVNRLSYEQYFGPGTRLTVT.

The genes are TRBV20-1 and TRBJ1-4; D unresolved. This CDR3 is 13 amino acids long. V lost 5 bases and J 0 bases, leaving 7 bases between the germline ends. From germline, CDR1 is DFQATT and CDR2 SNEGSKA (reference sequence). CDR3 DNA sequence: TGCAGTGCTCCCGGTACAACTAATGAAAAACTGTTTTTT. This translates into CSAPGTTNEKLFF.

The gene calls are TRBV7-2 and TRBJ2-1, with D possibly being TRBD2 (5 bases). Trimming cost V 2 bases and J 9 bases, with 11 bases left between them. Germline V gene lookup returns CDR1 SGHTA and CDR2 FQGNSA. The CDR3 is made up of 13 amino acids. CDR3 DNA: TGTGCCAGCAGCTTATTAGCGTTCGGTGAGCAGTTCTTC. Translation: CASSLLAFGEQFF.

This chain uses TRBV12-3 or TRBV12-4 with TRBJ2-7, with 7 bases identical to TRBD2. The CDR3 contains 16 residues. V lost 7 bases, J lost 1 base, and 13 bases stayed unmatched. The CDR3 here is CASKNTRASGSYEQYF. The CDR3 bases are TGTGCCAGCAAGAACACTCGGGCTAGCGGTTCCTACGAGCAGTACTTC.

The rearrangement uses TRBV6-2 or TRBV6-3 and TRBJ2-3; TRBD1 matches at 9 bases. Germline values: CDR1 MNHEY, CDR2 SVGEGT. V was clipped by 8 bases and J by 3 bases; unmatched bases: 9. CDR3 length equals 15 residues. Here the CDR3 reads CASGSRDRVTDTQYF. For the CDR3, the DNA is TGTGCCAGCGGCAGCCGGGACAGGGTTACAGATACGCAGTATTTT.

The CDR3 nucleotides read TGCAGTGCTAGAGCGTGGACTAGCAGCACAGATACGCAGTATTTT. It yields the protein CSARAWTSSTDTQYF. V and J are TRBV20-1 and TRBJ2-3, with TRBD2 matching over 8 bases. The CDR3 contains 15 residues. The V gene's germline CDR1 is DFQATT and CDR2 SNEGSKA (reference sequence). V lost 1 base, J lost 0 bases, and 3 bases stayed unmatched.

This clonotype was found many times. The CDR3 reads CSARAGTDTQYF. In DNA form, the CDR3 reads TGCAGTGCTAGAGCGGGAACAGATACGCAGTATTTT. The chain is built from TRBV20-1 and TRBJ2-3, with D perhaps matching TRBD2 (5 bases). Germline loops: CDR1 DFQATT, CDR2 SNEGSKA (reference sequence). This CDR3 has 12 amino acids. V lost 1 base and J lost 3, with 5 bases in between.

This clonotype showed up many times. The CDR3 sequence is CSVGSDTQYF. The CDR3 DNA follows: TGCAGCGTTGGGTCAGATACGCAGTATTTT. The chain uses TRBV29-1 and TRBJ2-3; no reliable D call. This CDR3 has 10 residues. V lost 4 bases and J 4 bases, leaving 3 bases between the germline ends. Per the germline V gene, CDR1 is SQVTM and CDR2 is ANQGSEA.

The V gene is TRBV18, the J gene TRBJ2-1; D is possibly TRBD1 (5 bases). V was trimmed by 5 bases and J by 1 base, leaving 12 bases between them. CDR3 length: 15 residues. The germline gives CDR1 KGHSH, CDR2 LQKENI. CDR3 in amino acids: CASSTRRGSYNEQFF. In nucleotides, the CDR3 is TGTGCCAGCTCAACACGAAGGGGATCCTACAATGAGCAGTTCTTC.

The genes are TRBV20-1 and TRBJ2-3; D may be TRBD1 (5 bases). Trimming stripped 6 bases from V and 5 bases from J, with 12 bases between. The V gene's germline CDR1 is DFQATT and CDR2 SNEGSKA (reference sequence). The CDR3 length is 12 residues. The CDR3 spells CSAVTAGDTQYF. CDR3 nucleotides: TGCAGTGCCGTGACAGCCGGAGATACGCAGTATTTT.

This clonotype was counted only a few times. V is TRBV5-1 and J is TRBJ1-2; tentatively, D is TRBD1 (5 bases). The V end was cut by 3 bases, the J end by 6 bases, with 12 bases between. There are 13 residues in the CDR3. CDR1 is SGHRS, CDR2 YFSETQ, per germline. CDR3 protein: CASSSGGRDGYTF. The CDR3 region has the DNA TGCGCCAGCAGCTCGGGGGGACGAGATGGCTACACCTTC.

The V gene is TRBV12-3 or TRBV12-4, the J gene TRBJ2-1; a weak D match, TRBD2 (5 bases). This CDR3 has 14 residues. The V and J ends lost 6 bases and 7 bases respectively, with 16 bases between them. This CDR3 is CASSPGVGPNEQFF. Here the CDR3 DNA reads TGTGCCAGCAGCCCCGGGGTCGGGCCGAATGAGCAGTTCTTC.

This clonotype was found once. A read error may explain this, as a much larger clone is one base away. This chain uses TRBV12-3 or TRBV12-4 with TRBJ1-3; D gene unclear. The CDR3 has 14 amino acids. The V end lost 3 bases, the J end lost 2 bases, and 8 bases lay between the germline ends. Here the CDR3 DNA reads TGTGCCAGCAGTTTTCAACTTACTGGAAACACCATATATTTT. Residues: CASSFQLTGNTIYF.

The chain combines TRBV20-1 with TRBJ2-3; D perhaps matches TRBD2 (5 bases). Trimming stripped 0 bases from V and 2 bases from J, with 9 bases between. Germline values: CDR1 DFQATT, CDR2 SNEGSKA (reference sequence). CDR3 length equals 14 residues. The CDR3 loop reads CSARDLAFTDTQYF. The DNA of the CDR3 is TGCAGTGCTAGAGACCTAGCCTTCACAGATACGCAGTATTTT.

V is TRBV6-4 and J is TRBJ2-3; 8 nucleotides agree with TRBD2. V shed 6 bases, J shed 6 bases, and the junction held 8 bases outside the gene matches. This CDR3 comprises 14 residues. Germline values: CDR1 MRHNA, CDR2 SNTAGT. CDR3 nucleotides: TGTGCCAGCAGCGTCGGGGGGGCCGCGGATACGCAGTATTTT. Translating gives CASSVGGAADTQYF.

This clonotype was recorded a few times. The chain carries TRBV5-5 and TRBJ2-1; 12 bases are shared with TRBD2. CDR1 and CDR2 (germline): SGHKS, YYEKEE (reference sequence). The CDR3 runs to 16 residues. The V segment lost 0 bases and the J segment 6 bases; nucleotides outside the gene matches: 4. The CDR3 DNA reads as TGTGCCAGCAGCTTGGGCCGGACTAGCGGGGCCAATGAGCAGTTCTTC. It encodes CASSLGRTSGANEQFF.

The V gene is TRBV6-2 or TRBV6-3, the J gene TRBJ1-5; possibly TRBD1 for D (6 bases). V was trimmed by 5 bases and J by 7 bases, leaving 18 bases between them. From germline, CDR1 is MNHEY and CDR2 SVGEGT. CDR3 length: 15 amino acids. CDR3: CASSPTGILGQPQHF. CDR3 bases: TGTGCCAGCAGTCCCACAGGGATCCTAGGACAGCCCCAGCATTTT.

This clonotype was picked up a small number of times. The V call is TRBV6-1, the J call TRBJ1-1; D perhaps matches TRBD1 (6 bases). The V gene lost 7 bases and the J gene lost 7 bases, with 13 bases spanning the gap. This CDR3 comprises 12 residues. Germline V gives CDR1 MNHNS, CDR2 SASEGT. This CDR3 reads CASTLDRHEAFF. The CDR3 nucleotides are TGTGCCAGCACCTTAGACAGGCATGAAGCTTTCTTT.

This chain joins TRBV7-2 and TRBJ2-4, with D uncertain. Germline CDR1 SGHTA, CDR2 FQGNSA. Trimming cost V 7 bases and J 0 bases, with 7 bases left between them. The CDR3 totals 13 residues. The CDR3 region is CASTPSAKNIQYF. CDR3 sequence (DNA): TGTGCCAGCACGCCTTCAGCCAAAAACATTCAGTACTTC.

This clonotype was found a few times. The rearrangement links TRBV7-2 to TRBJ2-7, with TRBD1 as a possible D gene (6 bases). The CDR3 runs 15 residues. CDR1 is SGHTA, CDR2 FQGNSA, per germline. Trimming shortened V by 1 base and J by 8 bases, and 18 bases separated the two germline ends. The CDR3 reads CASSLGRQAPLQQYF. DNA for the CDR3: TGTGCCAGCAGCTTAGGCAGACAGGCCCCCCTCCAGCAGTACTTC.

This clonotype has a handful of counts. The V gene is TRBV3-1, the J gene TRBJ2-3; possibly TRBD1 for D (6 bases). The CDR3 is 15 residues long. The germline gives CDR1 LGHDT, CDR2 YNNKEL (reference sequence). The germline V and J ends were trimmed by 5 bases and 4 bases, with 16 bases remaining between them. This CDR3 is CASSWGRNPPDTQYF. CDR3 bases: TGTGCCAGCAGCTGGGGGCGGAACCCCCCAGATACGCAGTATTTT.

This clonotype was counted ten times or more. This chain joins TRBV28 and TRBJ2-7, with D unresolved. V was trimmed by 5 bases and J by 0 bases, leaving 17 bases between them. The V gene's germline CDR1 is MDHEN and CDR2 SYDVKM. The CDR3 has 16 residues. The CDR3 coding sequence is TGTGCCAGCAGTCCCCTCCGGACCGATGACTCCTACGAGCAGTACTTC. It yields the protein CASSPLRTDDSYEQYF.